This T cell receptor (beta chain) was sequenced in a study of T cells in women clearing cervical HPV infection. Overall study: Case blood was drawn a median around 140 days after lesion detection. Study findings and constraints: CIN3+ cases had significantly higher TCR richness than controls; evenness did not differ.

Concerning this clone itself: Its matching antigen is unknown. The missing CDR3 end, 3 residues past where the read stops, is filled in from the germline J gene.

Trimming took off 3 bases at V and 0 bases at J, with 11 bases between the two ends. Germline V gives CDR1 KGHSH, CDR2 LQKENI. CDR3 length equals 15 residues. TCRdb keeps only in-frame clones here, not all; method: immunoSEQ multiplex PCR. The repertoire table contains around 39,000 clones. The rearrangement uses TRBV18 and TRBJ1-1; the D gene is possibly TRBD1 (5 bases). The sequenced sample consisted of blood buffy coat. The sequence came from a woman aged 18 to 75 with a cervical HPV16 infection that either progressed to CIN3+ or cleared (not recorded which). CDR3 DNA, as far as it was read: TGTGCCAGCTCACCCTCGGACATGATGAACACTGAA. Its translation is CASSPSDMMNTE. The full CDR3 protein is CASSPSDMMNTEAFF. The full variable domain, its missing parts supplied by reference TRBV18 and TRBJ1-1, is NAGVMQNPRHLVRRRGQEARLRCSPMKGHSHVYWYRQLPEEGLKFMVYLQKENIIDESGMPKERFSAEFPKEGPSILRIQQVVRGDSAAYFCASSPSDMMNTEAFFGQGTRLTVV.